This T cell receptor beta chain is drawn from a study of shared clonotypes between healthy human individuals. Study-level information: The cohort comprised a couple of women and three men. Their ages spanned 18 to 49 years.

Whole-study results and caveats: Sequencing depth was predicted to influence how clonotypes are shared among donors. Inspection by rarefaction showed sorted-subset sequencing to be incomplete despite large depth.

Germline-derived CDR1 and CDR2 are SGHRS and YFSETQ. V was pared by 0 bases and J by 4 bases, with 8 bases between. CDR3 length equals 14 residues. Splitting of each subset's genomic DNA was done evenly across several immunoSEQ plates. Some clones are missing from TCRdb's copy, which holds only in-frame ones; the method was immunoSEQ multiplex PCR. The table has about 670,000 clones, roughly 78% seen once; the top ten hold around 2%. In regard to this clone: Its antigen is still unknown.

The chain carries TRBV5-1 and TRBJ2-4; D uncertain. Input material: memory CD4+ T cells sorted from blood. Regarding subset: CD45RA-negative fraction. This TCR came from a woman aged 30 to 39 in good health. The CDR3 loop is CASSLEAAKNIQYF. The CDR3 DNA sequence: TGCGCCAGCAGCTTGGAGGCAGCTAAAAACATTCAGTACTTC.